The next 8 T cell receptor beta chains were all read from a single sample in a study of blood T cell repertoires in COVID-19. Assay used: immunoSEQ multiplex PCR; TCRdb lists only in-frame clones, some missing. The sample has some 160,000 clones, over 80% seen once. Sequenced: PBMCs or T cells enriched from blood (not recorded which). The receptor source for this set is a woman in her forties who had recovered from COVID-19.

The chain combines TRBV30 with TRBJ1-1; 8 bases agree with TRBD1. This CDR3 comprises 15 residues. After removal of 5 bases from V and 0 bases from J, the junction contained 8 bases not matched to a gene. Germline V gives CDR1 GTSNPN, CDR2 SVGIG (reference sequence). CDR3 DNA sequence: TGTGCCTGGGGCGGACAGGGCGTAATGAACACTGAAGCTTTCTTT. It translates to CAWGGQGVMNTEAFF.

J is TRBJ1-2 and V is TRBV11-1, with D unresolved. The germline V gene has CDR1 SGHAT and CDR2 FQDESV (reference sequence). The CDR3 contains 15 residues. Trimming shortened V by 5 bases and J by 3 bases, and 16 bases separated the two germline ends. The CDR3 protein is CASSSDPIEDYGYTF. CDR3 sequence (DNA): TGTGCCAGCAGCAGTGACCCGATCGAGGACTATGGCTACACCTTC. Drawing the rest from reference TRBV11-1 and TRBJ1-2, the complete variable domain is EAEVAQSPRYKITEKSQAVAFWCDPISGHATLYWYRQILGQGPELLVQFQDESVVDDSQLPKDRFSAERLKGVDSTLKIQPAELGDSAMYLCASSSDPIEDYGYTFGSGTRLTVV.

In DNA form, the CDR3 reads TGTGCCAGCGGAACAGAAAACACTGAAGCTTTCTTT. This sequence encodes CASGTENTEAFF. This chain links TRBV6-5 with TRBJ1-1; D ambiguous. V lost 8 bases and J 2 bases, leaving 9 bases between the germline ends. The V gene's germline CDR1 is MNHEY and CDR2 SVGAGI. There are 12 residues in the CDR3.

The rearrangement uses TRBV19 and TRBJ2-1; D perhaps matches TRBD2 (6 bases). This CDR3 comprises 16 residues. The germline V and J ends were trimmed by 3 bases and 6 bases, with 18 bases remaining between them. Germline lookup yields CDR1 LNHDA and CDR2 SQIVND (reference sequence). DNA of the CDR3: TGTGCCAGTAGTATGTCTCCGGGATCGGGAGCCAATGAGCAGTTCTTC. Its protein is CASSMSPGSGANEQFF.

The V and J genes are TRBV4-1 and TRBJ2-7; TRBD2 is a possible D gene (5 bases). The V gene's germline CDR1 is MGHRA and CDR2 YSYEKL. CDR3 length: 14 amino acids. Trimming left V 0 bases short and J 6 bases short, with 12 bases between. The CDR3 coding sequence is TGCGCCAGCAGCCAAGATGGAGAAGGGAGCGAGCAGTACTTC. Its translation is CASSQDGEGSEQYF.

V usage is TRBV30 and J usage is TRBJ1-2; the D is unclear. CDR1 is GTSNPN and CDR2 is SVGIG in the germline V gene (reference sequence). This CDR3 is 13 amino acids long. Deletions cut 0 bases from V and 2 bases from J, with 7 bases between. This chain's CDR3 is CAWSVRGNYGYTF. CDR3 DNA sequence: TGTGCCTGGAGTGTCCGGGGAAACTATGGCTACACCTTC.

The chain uses TRBV3-1 (or the pseudogene TRBV3-2) and TRBJ2-3, with TRBD2 matching 13 bases. The CDR3 sequence is 16 residues long. J lost 2 bases, V lost 3 bases, and 2 bases had no gene match. Germline V gives CDR1 LGHDT, CDR2 YNNKEL (reference sequence). CDR3 in amino acids: CASSQTSGGHTDTQYF. Here the CDR3 DNA reads TGTGCCAGCAGCCAGACTAGCGGGGGGCACACAGATACGCAGTATTTT.

This clone was seen a few times. The chain uses TRBV5-1 and TRBJ2-1, with D possibly matching TRBD2 (6 bases). CDR3 length: 16 amino acids. V lost 2 bases and J lost 8, with 20 bases in between. Germline CDR1 reads SGHRS; CDR2 reads YFSETQ. The CDR3 here is CASSFIRGGSGHEQFF. DNA for the CDR3: TGCGCCAGCAGCTTTATTCGAGGAGGTAGCGGCCATGAGCAGTTCTTC.